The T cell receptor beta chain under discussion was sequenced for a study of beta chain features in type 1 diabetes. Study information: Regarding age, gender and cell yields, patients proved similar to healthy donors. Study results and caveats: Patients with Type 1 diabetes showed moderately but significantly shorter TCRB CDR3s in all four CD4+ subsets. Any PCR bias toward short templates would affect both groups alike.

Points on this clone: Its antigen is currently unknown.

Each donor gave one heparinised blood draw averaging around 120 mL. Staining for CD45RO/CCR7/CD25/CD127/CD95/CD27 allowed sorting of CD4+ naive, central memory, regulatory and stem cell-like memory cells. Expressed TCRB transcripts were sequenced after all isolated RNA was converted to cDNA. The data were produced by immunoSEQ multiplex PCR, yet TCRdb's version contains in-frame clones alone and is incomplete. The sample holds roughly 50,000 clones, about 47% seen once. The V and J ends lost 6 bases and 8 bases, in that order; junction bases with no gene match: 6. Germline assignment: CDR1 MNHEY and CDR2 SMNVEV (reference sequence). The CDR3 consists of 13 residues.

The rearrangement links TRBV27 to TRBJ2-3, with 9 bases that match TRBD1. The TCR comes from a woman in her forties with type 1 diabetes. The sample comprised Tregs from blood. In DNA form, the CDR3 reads TGTGCCAGCAGCCGGACAGGGGCCGGTACGCAGTATTTT. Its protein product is CASSRTGAGTQYF.